Each of the 11 T cell receptor beta chains below was sequenced from the same sample in a study of shared clonotypes between healthy human individuals. Using immunoSEQ multiplex PCR, the repertoire was profiled, and TCRdb retains in-frame clones only, with some absent. This table has nearly 500,000 clones, about 82% appearing once. Sequenced material: PBMCs. The receptors here all came from a woman in her 40s in good health. Some clones in this sample may be carry-over from other donors' samples.

J is TRBJ2-5 and V is TRBV11-1; a possible D gene is TRBD1 (6 bases). The germline V gene has CDR1 SGHAT and CDR2 FQDESV (reference sequence). The CDR3 totals 13 residues. Trimming left V 5 bases short and J 8 bases short, with 15 bases between. CDR3: CASSDRTLTTQYF. CDR3 in DNA: TGTGCCAGCAGCGACAGGACCCTTACTACCCAGTACTTC.

Ten or more counts support this clone. The chain has TRBV21-1 and TRBJ2-7; TRBD1 was called by the table and not checked on the DNA. TRBV21-1 is described as a pseudogene. This CDR3 comprises 18 residues. The CDR3 bases are TGTGCCAGCAGCAAAGAGGGGGCGATTCGCGGCCCCAGCCACGAGCAGTACTTC. It codes for CASSKEGAIRGPSHEQYF.

CDR3 nucleotides: TGTGCCAGCAGCTACAGGGGGACTGAAGCTTTCTTT. Translated, it gives CASSYRGTEAFF. V and J are TRBV11-2 and TRBJ1-1; 8 bases are shared with TRBD1. After removal of 4 bases from V and 5 bases from J, the junction contained 0 bases not matched to a gene. This CDR3 region has 12 residues. The V gene's germline CDR1 is SGHAT and CDR2 FQNNGV.

Only one count was recorded for this clone. This sequence joins TRBV28 and TRBJ2-1; 9 nucleotides match TRBD1. Unmatched junction bases numbered 4, after V lost 6 bases and J lost 4 bases. Looked up from germline, CDR1 is MDHEN and CDR2 is SYDVKM. This CDR3 has 14 amino acids. The CDR3 spells CASRNRGLYNEQFF. CDR3 DNA sequence: TGTGCCAGCAGAAACAGGGGGCTTTACAATGAGCAGTTCTTC.

In this sample, this clone turned up once. The chain carries TRBV7-2 and TRBJ2-1; D unclear. Germline CDR1 is SGHTA and CDR2 is FQGNSA. The V end lost 5 bases, the J end lost 6 bases, and 8 bases lay between the germline ends. The CDR3 loop spans 12 amino acids. The chain's CDR3 is CASSPLSNEQFF. The DNA of the CDR3 is TGTGCCAGCAGCCCTCTTAGCAATGAGCAGTTCTTC.

This clone showed up many times. The rearrangement uses TRBV6-4 and TRBJ2-2, with a weak D call TRBD1 (5 bases). Per the germline V gene, CDR1 is MRHNA and CDR2 is SNTAGT. This CDR3 region has 15 residues. Trimming cost V 5 bases and J 3 bases, with 13 bases left between them. The CDR3 protein is CASSSDSGDTGELFF. The CDR3 DNA reads as TGTGCCAGCAGTTCTGACAGTGGTGACACCGGGGAGCTGTTTTTT.

In DNA, the CDR3 is TGTGCCAGCAGCAGCCAGGGGATCACTGAAGCTTTCTTT. Protein sequence: CASSSQGITEAFF. The chain couples TRBV27 to TRBJ1-1, with a tentative D call TRBD1 (6 bases). V lost 6 bases, J lost 4 bases, and 12 bases lay in between. This CDR3 is built from 13 residues. CDR1 is MNHEY and CDR2 is SMNVEV in the germline V gene (reference sequence).

The rearrangement joins TRBV6-6 to TRBJ1-4; TRBD1 agrees at 7 bases. The CDR3 consists of 14 residues. V lost 6 bases, J lost 10 bases, and 11 bases stayed unmatched. Germline lookup yields CDR1 MNHNY and CDR2 SVGAGI (reference sequence). As DNA, the CDR3 is TGTGCCAGCAGGGAAGGGACAGCCTCGGGAAAACTGTTTTTT. This gives the protein CASREGTASGKLFF.

The V call is TRBV5-6, the J call TRBJ2-5; 11 nucleotides agree with TRBD2. CDR1 SGHDT and CDR2 YYEEEE come from the germline V gene. J was trimmed by 5 bases and V by 3 bases; bases with no gene match: 9. The length of the CDR3 is 16 residues. CDR3 protein: CASSSRLAGLAETQYF. CDR3 nucleotide sequence: TGTGCCAGCAGCTCAAGACTAGCGGGACTGGCGGAGACCCAGTACTTC.

CDR3 region: CASSQTLGGTGELFF. CDR3 bases: TGTGCCAGCAGTCAAACTTTGGGGGGGACCGGGGAGCTGTTTTTT. This chain joins TRBV28 and TRBJ2-2, with 7 bases lining up with TRBD2. Germline loops: CDR1 MDHEN, CDR2 SYDVKM. The junction had 8 bases not matched to a gene; V was cut back by 5 bases and J by 5 bases. The CDR3 length is 15 residues. Filled out from reference TRBV28 and TRBJ2-2, the complete variable domain reads DVKVTQSSRYLVKRTGEKVFLECVQDMDHENMFWYRQDPGLGLRLIYFSYDVKMKEKGDIPEGYSVSREKKERFSLILESASTNQTSMYLCASSQTLGGTGELFFGEGSRLTVL.

The CDR3: CASGLEAAETQYF. The CDR3, as DNA: TGTGCTAGTGGTTTGGAGGCGGCGGAGACCCAGTACTTC. This rearrangement joins TRBV12-5 to TRBJ2-5; no clear D. The ends were cut back, 1 base at V and 5 bases at J, with 8 bases in the middle. The germline V gene has CDR1 LGHNT and CDR2 FRNRAP. The CDR3 spans 13 residues.